This T cell receptor beta chain comes out of a study of blood T cell repertoires in COVID-19. Turning to the study itself: PBMCs, B-cell-depleted T cells, or T cells provided the cDNA or gDNA that made up the material.

Assay used: immunoSEQ multiplex PCR; TCRdb lists only in-frame clones, some missing. The sample consists of about 230,000 clones, just over 85% of them appearing once. The J segment lost 1 base and the V segment lost 6 bases, leaving 14 bases of the junction unmatched. Germline V gives CDR1 SGHVS, CDR2 FNYEAQ. CDR3 length equals 18 residues. The origin of this receptor is a man aged 45-60 years with COVID-19, enrolled during active disease. The sequenced sample consisted of peripheral blood. The chain couples TRBV7-6 to TRBJ2-5; 10 nucleotides match TRBD2. The CDR3 here is CASSSDYGTSASQETQYF. The CDR3 bases are TGTGCCAGCAGTTCAGATTACGGGACTAGCGCCTCCCAAGAGACCCAGTACTTC.